This T cell receptor (beta chain) was captured by sequencing in a study of blood T cell repertoires in COVID-19. Assay used: immunoSEQ multiplex PCR; TCRdb lists only in-frame clones, some missing. The table has about 170,000 clones, 70% to 90% seen once. Germline-derived CDR1 and CDR2 are LGHNA and YNFKEQ. The CDR3 sequence is 19 residues long. The ends lost 0 bases at V and 0 bases at J; junction bases unmatched: 7. This chain connects TRBV4-2 to TRBJ2-6; 8 nucleotides line up with TRBD2. This TCR came from an elderly woman with COVID-19, enrolled during active disease. What was sequenced was peripheral blood. The CDR3 region has the DNA TGTGCCAGCAGCCAAGATTATGGACTAGCTAGCTCTGGGGCCAACGTCCTGACTTTC. This translates into CASSQDYGLASSGANVLTF.